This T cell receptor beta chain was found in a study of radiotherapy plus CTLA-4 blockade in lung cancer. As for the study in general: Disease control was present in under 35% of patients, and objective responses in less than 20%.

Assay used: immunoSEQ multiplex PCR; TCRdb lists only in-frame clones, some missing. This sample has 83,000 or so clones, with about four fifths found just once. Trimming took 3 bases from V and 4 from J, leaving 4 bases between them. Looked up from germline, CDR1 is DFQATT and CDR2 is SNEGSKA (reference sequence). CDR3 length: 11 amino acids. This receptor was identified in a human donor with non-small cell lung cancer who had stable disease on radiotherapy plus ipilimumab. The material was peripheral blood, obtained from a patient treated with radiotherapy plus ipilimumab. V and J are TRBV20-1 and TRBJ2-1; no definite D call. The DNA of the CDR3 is TGCAGTGCTAGGAGATACAATGAGCAGTTCTTC. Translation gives CSARRYNEQFF.